A selection of T cell receptor beta chains follows, all from one sample in a study of shared clonotypes between healthy human individuals. TCRdb's table, derived via immunoSEQ multiplex PCR, lists solely in-frame clones and lacks some. Of roughly 1,100,000 clones in the sample, under 80% were seen once. Material for sequencing was memory CD4+ T cells sorted from blood. These receptors originate from a man aged 18 to 29 in good health. Each CDR3 is given with its conserved first and last residue. D genes are given only for firm matches. Clone size is shown for a subset of rows, as once, few, many or a class of expanded clone.

d_gene,j_gene,v_gene,abundance,CDR3aa,CDR3nt
-,TRBJ1-5,TRBV7-2,-,CASSLEGGNQPQHF,TGTGCCAGCAGCCTGGAGGGGGGCAATCAGCCCCAGCATTTT
TRBD2,TRBJ2-2,TRBV7-9,many,CASSSRGLAGKNTGELFF,TGTGCCAGCAGCTCTCGGGGACTAGCGGGGAAGAACACCGGGGAGCTGTTTTTT
-,TRBJ1-1,TRBV28,-,CASSLLGARNTEAFF,TGTGCCAGCAGTTTACTGGGGGCAAGGAACACTGAAGCTTTCTTT
-,TRBJ2-3,TRBV2,once,CASSLPSLGTQYF,TGTGCCAGCAGTCTCCCCTCTTTGGGTACGCAGTATTTT
TRBD2,TRBJ2-7,TRBV5-6,-,CASSTSGTSRYEQYF,TGTGCCAGCAGCACCTCCGGGACTAGCCGCTACGAGCAGTACTTC
-,TRBJ2-5,TRBV19,-,CASSISGSFEKTQYF,TGTGCCAGTAGTATATCGGGATCATTTGAGAAGACCCAGTACTTC
-,TRBJ1-4,TRBV4-1,-,CASSQGAPRQNEKLFF,TGCGCCAGCAGCCAAGGGGCACCTAGACAAAATGAAAAACTGTTTTTT
-,TRBJ2-3,TRBV30,-,CAWGPPGVNTQYF,TGTGCCTGGGGTCCGCCGGGAGTGAATACGCAGTATTTT
TRBD2,TRBJ2-5,TRBV7-6,-,CASSLRGGRAPGLASVTQYF,TGTGCCAGCAGCTTACGGGGAGGCCGGGCTCCCGGACTAGCCTCGGTGACCCAGTACTTC
TRBD1,TRBJ2-7,TRBV7-2,-,CASRQGNEQYF,TGTGCCAGCCGACAGGGGAACGAGCAGTACTTC
-,TRBJ1-3,TRBV10-1,-,CASSESRQGNTIYF,TGCGCCAGCAGTGAGTCTCGCCAGGGAAACACCATATATTTT
-,TRBJ2-2,TRBV5-4,-,CASSLSTNTGELFF,TGTGCCAGCAGCTTGTCCACGAACACCGGGGAGCTGTTTTTT
TRBD2,TRBJ2-5,TRBV19,few,CASSAGGVGETQYF,TGTGCCAGTAGTGCCGGGGGGGTCGGAGAGACCCAGTACTTC
-,TRBJ2-7,TRBV14,-,CASSRQGAYEQYF,TGTGCCAGCAGCCGCCAGGGTGCCTACGAGCAGTACTTC
TRBD1,TRBJ1-6,TRBV14,many,CASSQQTGREPLHF,TGTGCCAGCAGCCAACAGACAGGGAGGGAGCCCCTCCACTTT
-,TRBJ2-7,TRBV7-9,-,CASSLGVAEQYF,TGTGCCAGCAGCTTAGGGGTTGCCGAGCAGTACTTC
TRBD2,TRBJ2-3,TRBV30,-,CAYTPGLAGDTQYF,TGTGCCTACACGCCGGGACTAGCGGGAGATACGCAGTATTTT
-,TRBJ1-3,TRBV6-5,many,CASKSPQDTIYF,TGTGCCAGCAAGAGCCCCCAGGACACCATATATTTT
TRBD2,TRBJ2-1,TRBV6-5,-,CASSYSSGRPDNEQFF,TGTGCCAGCAGTTACTCGAGCGGGAGGCCGGACAATGAGCAGTTCTTC
-,TRBJ1-5,TRBV19,-,CASSIGPSNQPQHF,TGTGCCAGTAGTATAGGGCCAAGCAATCAGCCCCAGCATTTT
-,TRBJ1-4,TRBV28,once,CASSTSTPVLFF,TGTGCCAGCAGTACCTCGACCCCAGTACTGTTTTTT
-,TRBJ2-2,TRBV16,few,CASSQSGYTGELFF,TGTGCCAGCAGCCAATCGGGCTATACCGGGGAGCTGTTTTTT
-,TRBJ1-6,TRBV18,-,CASSPPGIYNSPLHF,TGTGCCAGCTCACCACCGGGGATTTATAATTCACCCCTCCACTTT
TRBD2,TRBJ2-4,TRBV5-1,-,CASRIKRRRDYPRCGYF,TGCGCCAGCAGAATTAAACGTCGCCGGGACTATCCCCGCTGTGGGTACTTC
TRBD1,TRBJ2-1,TRBV7-8,-,CASSLDEVPGQGVRNEQFF,TGTGCCAGCAGCTTAGACGAGGTGCCGGGACAGGGGGTTAGGAATGAGCAGTTCTTC
TRBD1,TRBJ2-3,TRBV5-5,-,CASSSLGQGASDTQYF,TGTGCCAGCAGCTCTCTAGGACAGGGGGCTTCGGATACGCAGTATTTT
-,TRBJ2-1,TRBV5-1,-,CASSLRQSSYNEQFF,TGCGCCAGCAGCCTAAGACAGAGCTCCTACAATGAGCAGTTCTTC
-,TRBJ2-7,TRBV19,few,CASSLEYYYEQYF,TGTGCCAGTAGTCTCGAATACTACTACGAGCAGTACTTC
TRBD2,TRBJ2-3,TRBV11-3,-,CASSLGLAGVDTQYF,TGTGCCAGCAGCCTGGGACTAGCGGGTGTAGATACGCAGTATTTT
-,TRBJ2-5,TRBV7-6,-,CASKASQETQYF,TGTGCCAGCAAGGCGAGCCAAGAGACCCAGTACTTC
-,TRBJ2-1,TRBV28,once,CASSSVWIGEQFF,TGTGCCAGCAGTTCTGTATGGATCGGTGAGCAGTTCTTC
-,TRBJ1-6,TRBV7-9,-,CASSLEGGNSPLHF,TGTGCCAGCAGCTTGGAGGGGGGTAATTCACCCCTCCACTTT
-,TRBJ2-3,TRBV10-3,many,CAIKGTDTQYF,TGTGCCATCAAGGGGACAGATACGCAGTATTTT
TRBD1,TRBJ1-3,TRBV7-2,-,CASSPGDRRTGNTIYF,TGTGCCAGCAGCCCTGGGGACAGGAGAACTGGAAACACCATATATTTT
-,TRBJ1-6,TRBV7-2,-,CASSLDSYNSPLHF,TGTGCCAGCAGCTTAGACAGTTATAATTCACCCCTCCACTTT
-,TRBJ1-5,TRBV19,few,CASKPGPGNQPQHF,TGTGCCAGTAAACCGGGGCCAGGGAATCAGCCCCAGCATTTT
TRBD1,TRBJ1-1,TRBV20-1,-,CSARQGATAFF,TGCAGTGCCCGACAGGGAGCCACGGCTTTCTTT
-,TRBJ2-1,TRBV4-3,-,CASSQESRGEQFF,TGCGCCAGCAGCCAAGAGTCCCGGGGGGAGCAGTTCTTC
-,TRBJ1-1,TRBV19,once,CASSIDAGTEAFF,TGTGCCAGTAGTATAGACGCGGGGACTGAAGCTTTCTTT
TRBD1,TRBJ1-1,TRBV6-5,-,CASSLRQGVAFF,TGTGCCAGCAGCCTTAGACAGGGGGTAGCTTTCTTT
-,TRBJ2-3,TRBV29-1,-,CSSDREGTDTQYF,TGCAGCTCAGATAGAGAGGGCACAGATACGCAGTATTTT
-,TRBJ2-3,TRBV9,-,CASSGQTKTDTQYF,TGTGCCAGCAGCGGACAGACAAAAACAGATACGCAGTATTTT
-,TRBJ2-3,TRBV5-6,few,CASSLKTTSTDTQYF,TGTGCCAGCAGCTTGAAAACAACTAGCACAGATACGCAGTATTTT
-,TRBJ2-1,TRBV6-1,-,CASSEVPGSYNEQFF,TGTGCCAGCAGTGAAGTCCCGGGCTCCTACAATGAGCAGTTCTTC
TRBD1,TRBJ2-2,TRBV10-1,-,CASSGRTGSNTGELFF,TGCGCCAGCAGTGGCCGGACAGGGTCGAACACCGGGGAGCTGTTTTTT
TRBD2,TRBJ2-5,TRBV11-2,-,CASSPGLAGGRETQYF,TGTGCCAGCAGCCCGGGACTAGCGGGGGGGCGTGAGACCCAGTACTTC
-,TRBJ2-7,TRBV5-6,-,CASSRGGSHEQYF,TGTGCCAGCAGCCGTGGGGGGTCCCACGAGCAGTACTTC
-,TRBJ2-1,TRBV19,-,CASRTGSSYNEQFF,TGTGCCAGTAGAACAGGGAGCTCCTACAATGAGCAGTTCTTC
-,TRBJ2-1,TRBV5-4,-,CASSLDGTAYNEQFF,TGTGCCAGCAGCTTGGATGGGACTGCTTACAATGAGCAGTTCTTC
-,TRBJ1-1,TRBV30,few,CAWSVRKGSTEAFF,TGTGCCTGGAGTGTACGTAAGGGTTCCACTGAAGCTTTCTTT
-,TRBJ2-1,TRBV9,-,CASSLLVGQNNEQFF,TGTGCCAGCAGCCTCCTCGTTGGGCAGAACAATGAGCAGTTCTTC
TRBD1,TRBJ1-3,TRBV10-3,-,CATGQGSALGRNTIYF,TGTGCCACCGGACAGGGATCCGCCTTGGGGAGAAACACCATATATTTT
-,TRBJ2-2,TRBV6-5,few,CASSRGGSGELFF,TGTGCCAGCAGTCGGGGAGGTTCCGGGGAGCTGTTTTTT
-,TRBJ2-2,TRBV7-7,-,CASSLGISGGELFF,TGTGCTAGCAGCTTAGGGATTTCAGGCGGGGAGCTGTTTTTT
-,TRBJ2-1,TRBV11-3,-,CASSRTGLYNEQFF,TGTGCCAGCAGCCGCACGGGGCTCTACAATGAGCAGTTCTTC